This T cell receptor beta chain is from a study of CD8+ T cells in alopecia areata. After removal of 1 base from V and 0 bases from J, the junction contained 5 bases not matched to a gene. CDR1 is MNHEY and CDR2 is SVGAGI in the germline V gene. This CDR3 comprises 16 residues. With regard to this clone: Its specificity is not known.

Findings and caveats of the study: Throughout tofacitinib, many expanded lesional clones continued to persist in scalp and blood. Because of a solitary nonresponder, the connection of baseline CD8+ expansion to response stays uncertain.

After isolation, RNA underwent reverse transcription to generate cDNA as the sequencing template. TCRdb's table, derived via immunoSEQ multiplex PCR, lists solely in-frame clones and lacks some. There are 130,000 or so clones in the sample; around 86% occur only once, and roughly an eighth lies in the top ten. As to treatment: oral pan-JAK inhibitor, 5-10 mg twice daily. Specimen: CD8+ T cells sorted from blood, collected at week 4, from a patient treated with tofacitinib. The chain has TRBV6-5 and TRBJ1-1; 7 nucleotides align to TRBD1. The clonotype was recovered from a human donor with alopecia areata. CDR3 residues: CASSYWAGGMNTEAFF. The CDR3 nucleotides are TGTGCCAGCAGTTACTGGGCAGGGGGTATGAACACTGAAGCTTTCTTT.